A single count supports the clone carrying this T cell receptor beta chain. This CDR3 has 14 amino acids. The J segment lost 3 bases and the V segment lost 1 base, leaving 3 bases of the junction unmatched. From germline, CDR1 is SGHNT and CDR2 YYREEE (reference sequence). The entry originates in a study of blood T cell repertoires in COVID-19. Study context: Italy, Spain and the United States were the sources of the convalescent and acute COVID-19 samples. Sources were T cells, B-cell-depleted T cells, or PBMCs; the material itself was cDNA or gDNA.

In the source study's methods: Estimated nucleated cell counts came from reference gene primer amplification. Some clones are missing from TCRdb's copy, which holds only in-frame ones; the method was immunoSEQ multiplex PCR. For V, J and clone size, that table is used; D and trimming come from the DNA. This table holds some 150,000 clones, around nine tenths found once. The clonotype comes from a woman in her seventies with acute or convalescent COVID-19. The sample consisted of peripheral blood. This chain links TRBV5-4 with TRBJ2-5; TRBD2 matches 7 bases. The DNA for the CDR3 is TGTGCCAGCAGCTTGTCTCTAGCGGAAGAGACCCAGTACTTC. Its translation is CASSLSLAEETQYF.